The 32 T cell receptor beta chains below were found in one sample sequenced in a study of blood T cell repertoires in COVID-19. The method was immunoSEQ multiplex PCR; TCRdb's version includes in-frame clones alone and lacks a portion of them. The repertoire has approximately 240,000 clones, 65% to 85% of them found once; the top ten carry more than 5%. The sequenced sample consisted of peripheral blood. All receptors derive from a human donor in a cohort sampled during active COVID-19.

The chain employs TRBV28 and TRBJ2-3; 9 positions agree with TRBD2. The V gene's germline CDR1 is MDHEN and CDR2 SYDVKM. This CDR3 contains 14 residues. J lost 5 bases, V lost 5 bases, and 5 bases had no gene match. The CDR3 loop reads CASSRTSAQDTQYF. CDR3 in DNA: TGTGCCAGCAGTCGGACTAGCGCTCAAGATACGCAGTATTTT.

The V gene is TRBV11-3, the J gene TRBJ1-1; D call uncertain. The V end lost 5 bases, the J end lost 4 bases, and 11 bases lay between the germline ends. CDR3 size: 13 residues. Per the germline V gene, CDR1 is SGHNT and CDR2 is YENEEA. The CDR3 loop is CASSQSQSTEAFF. The DNA for the CDR3 is TGTGCCAGCAGCCAAAGCCAATCCACTGAAGCTTTCTTT.

The DNA of the CDR3 is TGTGCCAGCAGCTTAACCTCGCGGGAGGGGACAGATACGCAGTATTTT. This sequence encodes CASSLTSREGTDTQYF. The genes are TRBV7-6 and TRBJ2-3; 9 bases line up with TRBD2. The CDR3 has 16 residues. Germline V gene data show CDR1 as SGHVS and CDR2 as FNYEAQ. V lost 2 bases, J lost 3 bases, and 6 bases stayed unmatched.

The chain joins TRBV5-6 to TRBJ2-2; 8 bases match TRBD2. The CDR3 contains 18 residues. Per the germline V gene, CDR1 is SGHDT and CDR2 is YYEEEE. Trimming took 2 bases from V and 0 from J; bases not matched to a gene: 9. The CDR3 sequence is CASSFPQRGGSNTGELFF. Here the CDR3 DNA reads TGTGCCAGCAGCTTTCCTCAACGCGGGGGGTCGAACACCGGGGAGCTGTTTTTT. Variable domain in full (rest from reference TRBV5-6 and TRBJ2-2): DAGVTQSPTHLIKTRGQQVTLRCSPKSGHDTVSWYQQALGQGPQFIFQYYEEEERQRGNFPDRFSGHQFPNYSSELNVNALLLGDSALYLCASSFPQRGGSNTGELFFGEGSRLTVL.

The rearrangement links TRBV28 to TRBJ1-6, with TRBD1 matching over 10 bases. J gave up 9 bases and V 4 bases, and 9 bases lay outside the gene matches. CDR1 and CDR2 (germline): MDHEN, SYDVKM. CDR3 length: 16 amino acids. The chain's CDR3 is CASSSMGQGSGSPLHF. CDR3 sequence (DNA): TGTGCCAGCAGTTCAATGGGACAGGGGAGTGGTTCACCCCTCCACTTT.

A note on this clone: The junction departs from the called germline gene at one end, perhaps through a read error. Here the CDR3 reads CASNLAGVGNIQYF. The CDR3 nucleotides read TGTGCCAGCAATTTAGCGGGAGTGGGAAACATTCAGTACTTC. The V call is TRBV28, the J call TRBJ2-4, with TRBD2 identical over 9 bases. Germline V gene data show CDR1 as MDHEN and CDR2 as SYDVKM. There are 14 residues in the CDR3.

The chain has TRBV4-2 and TRBJ2-7, with a weak D call TRBD2 (5 bases). The CDR3 runs 14 residues. The V gene lost 1 base and the J gene lost 4 bases, with 11 bases spanning the gap. From germline, CDR1 is LGHNA and CDR2 YNFKEQ. In DNA, the CDR3 is TGTGCCAGCAGCCAAGCGGCCGAGGGATACGAGCAGTACTTC. This encodes CASSQAAEGYEQYF.

The gene calls are TRBV5-1 and TRBJ2-5, with 16 bases identical to TRBD2. The CDR3 contains 18 residues. V was pared by 4 bases and J by 1 base, with 7 bases of the junction left unmatched. Per germline, CDR1 SGHRS and CDR2 YFSETQ. The CDR3 sequence is CASSPGLAGGPLQETQYF. The CDR3 region has the DNA TGCGCCAGCAGCCCGGGACTAGCGGGAGGGCCCCTCCAAGAGACCCAGTACTTC.

This chain uses TRBV28 with TRBJ2-7, with 7 bases fitting TRBD1. The CDR3 is 11 residues long. V shed 7 bases and J 11 bases; nucleotides not matched to a gene: 8. The germline CDR1 and CDR2 sequences are MDHEN and SYDVKM. The CDR3 is CASTEGQSEYF. The CDR3 coding sequence is TGTGCCAGCACCGAGGGACAGAGCGAGTACTTC.

This clone has only a few counts. The chain joins TRBV19 to TRBJ1-5; D is ambiguous. The V end was cut by 5 bases, the J end by 0 bases, with 8 bases between. CDR1 is LNHDA and CDR2 is SQIVND in the germline V gene (reference sequence). The CDR3 extends over 14 amino acids. The CDR3 DNA follows: TGTGCCAGTAGTTCTTCAGTTAGCAATCAGCCCCAGCATTTT. Its translation is CASSSSVSNQPQHF.

This chain connects TRBV14 to TRBJ2-7; D gene unclear. The germline V and J ends were trimmed by 2 bases and 7 bases, with 6 bases remaining between them. CDR1 SGHDN and CDR2 FVKESK come from the germline V gene. The CDR3 is 11 amino acids. The CDR3, as DNA: TGTGCCAGCAGCCAATACAGTGAGCAGTACTTC. Amino acid sequence: CASSQYSEQYF.

This chain links TRBV11-2 with TRBJ2-3; 7 bases fit TRBD2. The CDR3 spans 14 residues. The V gene's germline CDR1 is SGHAT and CDR2 FQNNGV. The V segment lost 4 bases and the J segment 2 bases; nucleotides outside the gene matches: 3. The CDR3 DNA reads TGTGCCAGCAGCTCCGGGACTAACACAGATACGCAGTATTTT. It encodes CASSSGTNTDTQYF.

This chain connects TRBV7-9 to TRBJ2-7; maybe TRBD2 (6 bases). This CDR3 region has 18 residues. V lost 2 bases, J lost 2 bases, and 22 bases lay in between. In germline, CDR1 is SEHNR, CDR2 FQNEAQ (reference sequence). The CDR3: CASSLMEGWGSIPYEQYF. For the CDR3, the DNA is TGTGCCAGCAGCTTAATGGAGGGCTGGGGTAGTATTCCCTACGAGCAGTACTTC.

The chain combines TRBV19 with TRBJ2-1, with D possibly being TRBD1 (5 bases). V lost 0 bases to trimming and J lost 1 base, with 7 bases between them. Germline V CDR1 and CDR2: LNHDA, SQIVND (reference sequence). The CDR3 is made up of 15 amino acids. The CDR3 loop is CASSIDQGSYNEQFF. CDR3 in DNA: TGTGCCAGTAGTATAGATCAGGGATCCTACAATGAGCAGTTCTTC.

This clone was seen just once. The J gene is TRBJ2-7, the V gene TRBV28; 10 bases line up with TRBD2. Germline loops: CDR1 MDHEN, CDR2 SYDVKM. The CDR3 length is 14 residues. The junction had 5 bases not matched to a gene; V was cut back by 6 bases and J by 3 bases. The CDR3 reads CASSERTSGYEQYF. The DNA for the CDR3 is TGTGCCAGCAGCGAGAGGACTAGCGGCTACGAGCAGTACTTC.

The chain employs TRBV9 and TRBJ1-3; no clear D. CDR1 is SGDLS, CDR2 YYNGEE, per germline. CDR3 size: 16 residues. V was pared by 4 bases and J by 1 base, with 15 bases between. The CDR3 spells CASSSYHTESGNTIYF. The CDR3 nucleotides are TGTGCCAGCAGCTCGTATCACACAGAATCTGGAAACACCATATATTTT.

The chain carries TRBV27 and TRBJ2-5, with 7 bases fitting TRBD1. Germline V gene lookup returns CDR1 MNHEY and CDR2 SMNVEV (reference sequence). There are 16 residues in the CDR3. The V segment lost 4 bases and the J segment 2 bases; nucleotides outside the gene matches: 10. The CDR3 reads CASSYDPGQPQETQYF. The CDR3 DNA reads TGTGCCAGCAGTTATGACCCGGGACAGCCTCAAGAGACCCAGTACTTC.

The gene calls are TRBV6-5 and TRBJ1-6, with 7 bases lining up with TRBD1. The CDR3 consists of 13 residues. The ends lost 7 bases at V and 7 bases at J; junction bases unmatched: 4. Germline values: CDR1 MNHEY, CDR2 SVGAGI. Here the CDR3 reads CASTPGQNSPLHF. The CDR3 DNA reads TGTGCCAGCACTCCGGGACAGAATTCACCCCTCCACTTT.

V and J are TRBV5-1 and TRBJ2-5, with D tentatively TRBD2 (5 bases). V lost 1 base, J lost 1 base, and 8 bases lay in between. The CDR3 sequence is 14 residues long. Germline-derived CDR1 and CDR2 are SGHRS and YFSETQ. Written as DNA, the CDR3 is TGCGCCAGCAGCTTGCCGGGGAGCCAAGAGACCCAGTACTTC. The encoded protein is CASSLPGSQETQYF.

This chain uses TRBV18 with TRBJ2-5; 8 nucleotides match TRBD1. This CDR3 has 15 residues. Germline V gene lookup returns CDR1 KGHSH and CDR2 LQKENI. The junction had 9 bases not matched to a gene; V was cut back by 6 bases and J by 3 bases. The CDR3 is CASSSRTGLEETQYF. CDR3 DNA: TGTGCCAGCTCGTCCCGGACAGGGTTAGAAGAGACCCAGTACTTC.

This rearrangement joins TRBV7-8 to TRBJ1-4; 7 nucleotides agree with TRBD1. V gave up 4 bases and J gave up 1 base; unmatched junction bases: 3. CDR1 SGHVS and CDR2 FQNEAQ come from the germline V gene. This CDR3 contains 15 residues. Here the CDR3 DNA reads TGTGCCAGCAGCTCACGGACAGGAACTAATGAAAAACTGTTTTTT. It is translated as CASSSRTGTNEKLFF.

This clone came up a few times. The CDR3 coding sequence is TGCGCCAGCAGCTTCGGGAGTCTTTTCTCCTACGAGCAGTACTTC. Protein sequence: CASSFGSLFSYEQYF. The V and J genes are TRBV5-1 and TRBJ2-7; weak D call: TRBD2 (6 bases). The CDR3 has 15 residues. Germline V gives CDR1 SGHRS, CDR2 YFSETQ. The ends were cut back, 2 bases at V and 0 bases at J, with 12 bases in the middle.

The chain is built from TRBV9 and TRBJ2-3; D is possibly TRBD2 (5 bases). The CDR3 consists of 16 residues. The germline CDR1 and CDR2 sequences are SGDLS and YYNGEE. The V gene lost 2 bases and the J gene lost 1 base, with 14 bases spanning the gap. CDR3: CASSVDYRVGTDTQYF. As DNA, the CDR3 is TGTGCCAGCAGCGTCGACTACCGGGTTGGCACAGATACGCAGTATTTT.

This rearrangement joins TRBV28 to TRBJ2-7, with D perhaps TRBD2 (6 bases). CDR3 length: 11 residues. Germline V gene sequence: CDR1 MDHEN, CDR2 SYDVKM. The V end lost 6 bases, the J end lost 3 bases, and 6 bases lay between the germline ends. The CDR3 loop reads CASREGYEQYF. The CDR3 DNA sequence: TGTGCCAGCAGGGAGGGCTACGAGCAGTACTTC.

The V and J genes are TRBV6-2 or TRBV6-3 and TRBJ1-1; D unclear. The germline CDR1 and CDR2 sequences are MNHEY and SVGEGT. This CDR3 contains 13 residues. V was pared by 2 bases and J by 1 base, with 5 bases between. This chain's CDR3 is CASSYGRNTEAFF. CDR3 nucleotide sequence: TGTGCCAGCAGTTACGGCAGGAACACTGAAGCTTTCTTT.

The chain recombines TRBV7-9 with TRBJ2-7; 7 nucleotides match TRBD2. Germline CDR1 is SEHNR and CDR2 is FQNEAQ (reference sequence). J was trimmed by 6 bases and V by 1 base; bases with no gene match: 9. This CDR3 contains 15 residues. The CDR3 is CASSLGGEGLIEQYF. Written as DNA, the CDR3 is TGTGCCAGCAGCTTAGGCGGGGAGGGGCTGATCGAGCAGTACTTC.

The chain employs TRBV2 and TRBJ1-5, with D unclear. Germline V CDR1 and CDR2: SNHLY, FYNNEI. V was shortened by 3 bases and J by 11 bases, with 17 bases between the two germline ends. The CDR3 covers 14 residues. This CDR3 is CASSEGRSGRAQHF. Here the CDR3 DNA reads TGTGCCAGCAGTGAGGGTCGGAGCGGGAGGGCCCAGCATTTT.

This clone was counted a few times. The V and J genes are TRBV12-5 and TRBJ1-4, with 8 nucleotides matching TRBD1. The CDR3 is 14 amino acids. The junction had 7 bases not matched to a gene; V was cut back by 5 bases and J by 8 bases. Germline CDR1 LGHNT, CDR2 FRNRAP. CDR3 protein: CASGPGQGWEKLFF. DNA of the CDR3: TGTGCTAGTGGTCCAGGACAGGGATGGGAAAAACTGTTTTTT.

This clone has just one count. The genes are TRBV7-2 and TRBJ2-2, with no clear D. The CDR3 contains 15 residues. The V end was cut by 6 bases, the J end by 1 base, with 12 bases between. CDR1 and CDR2 (germline): SGHTA, FQGNSA. The CDR3 is CASSSQVVNTGELFF. In DNA, the CDR3 is TGTGCCAGCAGTAGTCAAGTAGTGAACACCGGGGAGCTGTTTTTT.

CDR3 DNA: TGTGCCAGCAGCTTGCTGGGCGGGGAGACCACAGATACGCAGTATTTT. It translates to CASSLLGGETTDTQYF. This chain links TRBV7-9 with TRBJ2-3; TRBD2 might be the D (6 bases). CDR1 SEHNR and CDR2 FQNEAQ come from the germline V gene (reference sequence). This CDR3 spans 16 amino acids. The germline V and J ends were trimmed by 3 bases and 2 bases, with 15 bases remaining between them.

This CDR3 reads CASSPALTGEEGYTF. The CDR3 DNA follows: TGTGCCAGCAGCCCTGCTCTGACAGGGGAGGAAGGCTACACCTTC. This chain uses TRBV3-1 (or the pseudogene TRBV3-2) with TRBJ1-2; 8 positions match TRBD1. The CDR3 spans 15 residues. Germline V gene lookup returns CDR1 LGHDT and CDR2 YNNKEL (reference sequence). J lost 8 bases, V lost 4 bases, and 12 bases had no gene match.

The chain links TRBV5-6 to TRBJ1-4, with 10 bases matching TRBD1. With V trimmed by 6 bases and J by 5 bases, 4 bases remained unmatched. CDR1 is SGHDT and CDR2 is YYEEEE in the germline V gene. The CDR3 totals 14 residues. CDR3: CASTRGQGNEKLFF. CDR3 sequence (DNA): TGTGCCAGCACCAGGGGACAGGGGAATGAAAAACTGTTTTTT.